This entry features one TCR beta chain sequence. The data derive from a study of T cell changes during pregnancy in multiple sclerosis. Only in-frame clones appear in the TCRdb table, and some are missing; sequencing was by immunoSEQ multiplex PCR. The table lists tens of thousands of clones, 80% to 95% of them singletons. CDR3 length: 13 amino acids. J was trimmed by 4 bases and V by 5 bases; bases with no gene match: 5. The germline CDR1 and CDR2 sequences are SEHNR and FQNEAQ (reference sequence). Here the sequenced sample was peripheral blood, taken in the second trimester of pregnancy. This rearrangement joins TRBV7-9 to TRBJ2-7; the match to TRBD2 covers 7 bases. The TCR comes from a female donor with multiple sclerosis, enrolled in a pregnancy study. For the CDR3, the DNA is TGTGCCAGCAGCGGACGGGGGGAATACGAGCAGTACTTC. Encoded protein: CASSGRGEYEQYF.